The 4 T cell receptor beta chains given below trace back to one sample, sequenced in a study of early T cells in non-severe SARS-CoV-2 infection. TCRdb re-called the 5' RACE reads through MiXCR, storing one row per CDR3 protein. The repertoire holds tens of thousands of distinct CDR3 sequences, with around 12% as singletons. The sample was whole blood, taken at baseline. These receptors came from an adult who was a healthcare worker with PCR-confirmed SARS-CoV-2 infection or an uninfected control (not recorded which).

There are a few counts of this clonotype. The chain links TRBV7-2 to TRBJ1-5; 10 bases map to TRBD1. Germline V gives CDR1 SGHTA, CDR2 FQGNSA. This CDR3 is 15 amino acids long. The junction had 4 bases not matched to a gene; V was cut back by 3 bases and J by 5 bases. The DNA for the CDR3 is TGTGCCAGCAGCTTTAGGGACAGGGGCGATCAGCCCCAGCATTTT. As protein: CASSFRDRGDQPQHF.

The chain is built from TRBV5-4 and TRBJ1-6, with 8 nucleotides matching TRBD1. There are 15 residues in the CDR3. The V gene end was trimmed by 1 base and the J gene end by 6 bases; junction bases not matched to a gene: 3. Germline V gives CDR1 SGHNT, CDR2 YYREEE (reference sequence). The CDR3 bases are TGTGCCAGCAGCTTGCAGGGGGCTTCTAATTCACCCCTCCACTTT. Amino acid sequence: CASSLQGASNSPLHF.

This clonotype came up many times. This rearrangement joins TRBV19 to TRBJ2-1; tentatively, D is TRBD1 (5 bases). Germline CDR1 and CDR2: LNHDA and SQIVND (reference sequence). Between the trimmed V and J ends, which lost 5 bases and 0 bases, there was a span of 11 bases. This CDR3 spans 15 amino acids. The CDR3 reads CASSGRQSSYNEQFF. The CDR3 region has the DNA TGTGCCAGTAGTGGTCGACAGAGCTCCTACAATGAGCAGTTCTTC.

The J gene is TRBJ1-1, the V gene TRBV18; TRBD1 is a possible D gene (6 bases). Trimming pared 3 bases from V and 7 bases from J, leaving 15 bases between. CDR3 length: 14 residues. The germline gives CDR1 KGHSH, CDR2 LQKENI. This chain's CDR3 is CASSPSQGWDEAFF. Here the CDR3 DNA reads TGTGCCAGCTCACCCTCTCAGGGGTGGGATGAAGCTTTCTTT.